The 17 T cell receptor beta chains below were found in one sample sequenced in a study of T cell changes during pregnancy in multiple sclerosis. The data were produced by immunoSEQ multiplex PCR, yet TCRdb's version contains in-frame clones alone and is incomplete. Found here are approximately 23,000 clones, around 90% of them singletons; the top ten hold under 0.75%. The source was CD4+ T cells from peripheral blood mononuclear cells, collected in the third trimester of pregnancy. These receptors all come from a female donor in good health, enrolled as a control in a pregnancy study.

This chain joins TRBV28 and TRBJ1-3, with D perhaps TRBD1 (5 bases). CDR1 is MDHEN and CDR2 is SYDVKM in the germline V gene. This CDR3 region has 18 residues. V gave up 1 base and J gave up 1 base, with 17 bases separating them. The CDR3 protein is CASSLFPGLKISGNTIYF. In nucleotides, the CDR3 is TGTGCCAGCAGTTTATTCCCGGGACTCAAGATTTCTGGAAACACCATATATTTT. Combining the CDR3 with reference TRBV28 and TRBJ1-3 gives the whole variable domain DVKVTQSSRYLVKRTGEKVFLECVQDMDHENMFWYRQDPGLGLRLIYFSYDVKMKEKGDIPEGYSVSREKKERFSLILESASTNQTSMYLCASSLFPGLKISGNTIYFGEGSWLTVV.

The CDR3: CASRPRQGREKLFF. CDR3 nucleotides: TGTGCCAGCAGACCTAGACAGGGAAGGGAAAAACTGTTTTTT. The chain joins TRBV28 to TRBJ1-4; TRBD1 matches 7 bases. The CDR3 contains 14 residues. V lost 6 bases, J lost 8 bases, and 9 bases stayed unmatched. Germline CDR1 is MDHEN and CDR2 is SYDVKM.

Comment on this clone: At one of its ends the junction is not consistent with the germline gene, which may arise from a read error. V is TRBV6-5 and J is TRBJ2-3; no reliable D call. Germline loops: CDR1 MNHEY, CDR2 SVGAGI. The CDR3 runs to 13 residues. This chain's CDR3 is CAGSEQWADTQYF. CDR3 coding DNA: TGTGCCGGCAGTGAACAGTGGGCAGATACGCAGTATTTT.

V usage is TRBV5-6 and J usage is TRBJ1-1; a weak D match, TRBD1 (6 bases). With 2 bases removed from V and 8 bases from J, the gap between germline ends came to 10 bases. Germline CDR1 reads SGHDT; CDR2 reads YYEEEE. This CDR3 contains 12 residues. The CDR3, as DNA: TGTGCCAGCAGCTTTGGGGGGGCGGAAGCTTTCTTT. Its translation is CASSFGGAEAFF.

The V gene is TRBV10-3, the J gene TRBJ2-5; D is perhaps TRBD1 (6 bases). Trimming took off 0 bases at V and 7 bases at J, with 15 bases between the two ends. Per the germline V gene, CDR1 is ENHRY and CDR2 is SYGVKD. CDR3 size: 15 residues. The CDR3 nucleotides read TGTGCCATCAGTGAGTCGGCCGGACAGATGGGGACCCAGTACTTC. Translation gives CAISESAGQMGTQYF.

The gene calls are TRBV5-6 and TRBJ2-1; a possible D gene is TRBD1 (6 bases). With 5 bases removed from V and 6 bases from J, the gap between germline ends came to 12 bases. In germline, CDR1 is SGHDT, CDR2 YYEEEE. The length of the CDR3 is 13 residues. The DNA of the CDR3 is TGTGCCAGCAGATTCACAGGGTTCAATGAGCAGTTCTTC. This gives the protein CASRFTGFNEQFF.

CDR3 in amino acids: CASSYSIVDLAEAFF. As DNA, the CDR3 is TGTGCCAGCAGTTACTCGATTGTGGACTTGGCTGAAGCTTTCTTT. The chain is built from TRBV6-5 and TRBJ1-1; D not certain. Germline V gene lookup returns CDR1 MNHEY and CDR2 SVGAGI. V lost 0 bases to trimming and J lost 6 bases, with 14 bases between them. The CDR3 spans 15 residues.

The gene calls are TRBV6-5 and TRBJ1-1; 7 positions match TRBD1. Germline V lookup: CDR1 MNHEY, CDR2 SVGAGI. With 6 bases clipped from V and 8 bases from J, the junction kept 9 bases outside the gene matches. The CDR3 runs 13 residues. The chain's CDR3 is CASSHGDRAEAFF. CDR3 nucleotides: TGTGCCAGCAGCCACGGTGACAGGGCGGAAGCTTTCTTT.

This sequence joins TRBV7-2 and TRBJ2-5; a weak D match, TRBD2 (6 bases). The germline CDR1 and CDR2 sequences are SGHTA and FQGNSA. V lost 7 bases and J 2 bases, leaving 11 bases between the germline ends. CDR3 length equals 13 residues. Here the CDR3 DNA reads TGTGCCAGCACCGGGGGAGGTCAAGAGACCCAGTACTTC. Its translation: CASTGGGQETQYF.

The chain couples TRBV19 to TRBJ2-3, with TRBD2 matching over 15 bases. CDR1 is LNHDA, CDR2 SQIVND, per germline (reference sequence). The CDR3 consists of 22 residues. The V segment lost 3 bases and the J segment 2 bases; nucleotides outside the gene matches: 18. The CDR3 sequence is CASSMLWGQGTSGRPFTDTQYF. For the CDR3, the DNA is TGTGCCAGTAGTATGTTGTGGGGACAGGGGACTAGCGGGAGGCCATTCACAGATACGCAGTATTTT.

The chain is built from TRBV18 and TRBJ1-2; D remains unclear. V shed 8 bases and J shed 8 bases, with 15 bases lying between them. From germline, CDR1 is KGHSH and CDR2 LQKENI. The length of the CDR3 is 12 residues. CDR3 DNA sequence: TGTGCCAGCGACAATCCGGGATCCGGCTACACCTTC. It specifies CASDNPGSGYTF.

This chain links TRBV5-6 with TRBJ2-3, with 11 bases lining up with TRBD2. Germline V gene data show CDR1 as SGHDT and CDR2 as YYEEEE. The CDR3 sequence is 16 residues long. V lost 1 base and J lost 6; bases outside the gene matches: 7. CDR3 amino acids: CASSLRSGGAVDTQYF. The CDR3 DNA reads TGTGCCAGCAGCTTGCGTAGCGGGGGGGCCGTGGATACGCAGTATTTT.

The rearrangement joins TRBV4-3 to TRBJ1-3; 9 bases are a match to TRBD1. Germline V CDR1 and CDR2: LGHNA, YSLEER. Trimming cost V 2 bases and J 1 base; bases outside gene matches: 3. CDR3 size: 16 residues. CDR3 in amino acids: CASSQHRGQSGNTIYF. CDR3 nucleotides: TGCGCCAGCAGCCAACACAGGGGGCAATCTGGAAACACCATATATTTT.

The J gene is TRBJ2-7, the V gene TRBV21-1; the table's TRBD2 call for D was not verified on the DNA. TRBV21-1 is shown as a pseudogene. This CDR3 comprises 15 residues. The CDR3 DNA follows: TGTGCCAGCAGCTGGGTAGCGGGTACACCCTACGAGCAGTACTTC. It translates to CASSWVAGTPYEQYF.

This clone was seen only a few times. The rearrangement links TRBV9 to TRBJ1-1; weak D call: TRBD1 (6 bases). This CDR3 spans 13 amino acids. V was clipped by 4 bases and J by 1 base, with 8 bases between them. The germline V gene encodes CDR1 SGDLS and CDR2 YYNGEE. CDR3 loop: CASSPRGNTEAFF. For the CDR3, the DNA is TGTGCCAGCAGCCCCAGGGGGAACACTGAAGCTTTCTTT. The full variable domain, with the rest looked up from reference TRBV9 and TRBJ1-1, is DSGVTQTPKHLITATGQRVTLRCSPRSGDLSVYWYQQSLDQGLQFLIQYYNGEERAKGNILERFSAQQFPDLHSELNLSSLELGDSALYFCASSPRGNTEAFFGQGTRLTVV.

The genes are TRBV25-1 and TRBJ1-3; D ambiguous. There are 15 residues in the CDR3. Germline assignment: CDR1 MGHDK and CDR2 SYGVNS. The V gene lost 6 bases and the J gene lost 7 bases, with 19 bases spanning the gap. The CDR3 loop reads CASREDGGLGNTIYF. The CDR3 region has the DNA TGTGCCAGCAGGGAGGACGGTGGTCTCGGGAACACCATATATTTT.

This clone was counted once. The V and J genes are TRBV28 and TRBJ1-6, with a weak D call TRBD1 (5 bases). The ends were cut back, 3 bases at V and 9 bases at J, with 12 bases in the middle. The CDR3 is 14 residues long. Germline CDR1 is MDHEN and CDR2 is SYDVKM. The CDR3 DNA follows: TGTGCCAGCAGTTTCCAGGGTGGTATTTCACCCCTCCACTTT. It yields the protein CASSFQGGISPLHF.